Below, 32 T cell receptor beta chains from the same sample are listed, as sequenced in a study of cytomegalovirus exposure and HLA in healthy donors. With 60 Vbeta and 13 Jbeta primers, the PCR was carried out. The protocol was immunoSEQ multiplex PCR, while the TCRdb copy is restricted to in-frame clones and leaves out a portion. The profile shows 90,000 to 150,000 clones, approximately 75% of them singletons. Source material: PBMCs. These receptors all stem from a man between 40 and 49 years old in good health and CMV-seronegative.

This chain connects TRBV10-2 to TRBJ2-3; TRBD2 matches at 8 bases. J was trimmed by 2 bases and V by 7 bases; bases with no gene match: 2. Germline loops: CDR1 WSHSY, CDR2 SAAADI. The CDR3 consists of 13 residues. The CDR3 DNA is TGCGCCAGCATTAGCGGGACCACAGATACGCAGTATTTT. Translated: CASISGTTDTQYF.

CDR3 nucleotide sequence: TGTGCCAGCAGTTATACCGGGACAGGGAACTACGAGCAGTACTTC. Amino acid sequence: CASSYTGTGNYEQYF. This chain links TRBV6-5 with TRBJ2-7, with 9 bases lining up with TRBD1. The germline CDR1 and CDR2 sequences are MNHEY and SVGAGI. The CDR3 spans 15 residues. Trimming at V came to 3 bases and at J to 3 bases, leaving 6 bases not matched to a gene.

This rearrangement joins TRBV9 to TRBJ2-4; D is possibly TRBD1 (5 bases). V was trimmed by 3 bases and J by 0 bases, leaving 16 bases between them. This CDR3 is built from 17 residues. CDR1 and CDR2 (germline): SGDLS, YYNGEE. The CDR3 loop reads CASSAQDRTLAKNIQYF. The CDR3 region has the DNA TGTGCCAGCAGCGCCCAAGACAGAACACTAGCCAAAAACATTCAGTACTTC.

This clone was seen only once. The chain links TRBV6-1 to TRBJ1-1; D is unclear. Trimming removed 1 base at V and 6 bases at J, with 21 bases between. CDR1 and CDR2 from the germline V gene are MNHNS and SASEGT. The CDR3 is 17 residues long. The CDR3 DNA sequence: TGTGCCAGCAGTGAAGATCCCTGGGAGGGAATCGCCCCTGAAGCTTTCTTT. Residues: CASSEDPWEGIAPEAFF.

The chain has TRBV28 and TRBJ2-2; D gene uncertain. With 4 bases removed from V and 7 bases from J, the gap between germline ends came to 13 bases. The germline gives CDR1 MDHEN, CDR2 SYDVKM. CDR3 length equals 14 residues. The CDR3 is CASSYHGSNGELFF. The CDR3 region has the DNA TGTGCCAGCAGTTACCACGGTTCCAACGGGGAGCTGTTTTTT.

V gene TRBV5-4 combines with J gene TRBJ2-1; the match to TRBD2 covers 8 bases. There are 16 residues in the CDR3. V gave up 1 base and J gave up 6 bases; unmatched junction bases: 9. The germline CDR1 and CDR2 sequences are SGHNT and YYREEE (reference sequence). The CDR3 DNA reads as TGTGCCAGCAGCTTGAGCGGGGGCGCATACGGCAATGAGCAGTTCTTC. Protein: CASSLSGGAYGNEQFF.

The chain couples TRBV7-2 to TRBJ1-4; TRBD1 might be the D (5 bases). CDR1 and CDR2 (germline): SGHTA, FQGNSA. The CDR3 runs to 14 residues. Trimming removed 5 bases at V and 6 bases at J, with 13 bases between. The CDR3 region is CASSRGGSHEKLFF. Written as DNA, the CDR3 is TGTGCCAGCAGCCGTGGGGGGAGTCATGAAAAACTGTTTTTT. Together with reference TRBV7-2 and TRBJ1-4, the CDR3 gives the full variable domain: GAGVSQSPSNKVTEKGKDVELRCDPISGHTALYWYRQSLGQGLEFLIYFQGNSAPDKSGLPSDRFSAERTGGSVSTLTIQRTQQEDSAVYLCASSRGGSHEKLFFGSGTQLSVL.

The chain carries TRBV28 and TRBJ1-6; 8 positions agree with TRBD1. The CDR3 is 14 amino acids. CDR1 and CDR2 (germline): MDHEN, SYDVKM. V trimming: 6 bases; J trimming: 9 bases; junction bases outside the gene matches: 7. CDR3 sequence (DNA): TGTGCCAGCAGCCTGGACAGGGTCGTTTCACCCCTCCACTTT. Translated: CASSLDRVVSPLHF. The full variable domain, rest sourced from reference TRBV28 and TRBJ1-6, is DVKVTQSSRYLVKRTGEKVFLECVQDMDHENMFWYRQDPGLGLRLIYFSYDVKMKEKGDIPEGYSVSREKKERFSLILESASTNQTSMYLCASSLDRVVSPLHFGNGTRLTVT.

The gene calls are TRBV14 and TRBJ1-6; D unclear. CDR1 SGHDN and CDR2 FVKESK come from the germline V gene. V dropped 1 base and J dropped 9 bases, with 13 bases sitting between them. The CDR3 runs 15 residues. CDR3 nucleotides: TGTGCCAGCAGCCAAGGATTGGGGAGTTCTTCACCCCTCCACTTT. Translation: CASSQGLGSSSPLHF.

The V gene is TRBV4-3, the J gene TRBJ1-4, with 8 bases identical to TRBD1. The junction had 13 bases not matched to a gene; V was cut back by 1 base and J by 6 bases. Germline lookup yields CDR1 LGHNA and CDR2 YSLEER. The CDR3 loop spans 18 amino acids. CDR3 sequence: CASSQAQTTAGGDEKLFF. The CDR3 bases are TGCGCCAGCAGCCAAGCTCAAACAACTGCAGGGGGCGATGAAAAACTGTTTTTT.

This clone has more than one count but fewer than ten. The CDR3 loop is CAWSVRGVGNQPQHF. The CDR3 bases are TGTGCCTGGAGTGTAAGGGGTGTGGGGAACCAGCCCCAGCATTTT. The gene calls are TRBV30 and TRBJ1-5, with D maybe TRBD1 (5 bases). CDR3 length: 15 amino acids. V lost 0 bases to trimming and J lost 7 bases, with 16 bases between them. The germline V gene has CDR1 GTSNPN and CDR2 SVGIG (reference sequence). Combining the CDR3 with reference TRBV30 and TRBJ1-5 gives the whole variable domain SQTIHQWPATLVQPVGSPLSLECTVEGTSNPNLYWYRQAAGRGLQLLFYSVGIGQISSEVPQNLSASRPQDRQFILSSKKLLLSDSGFYLCAWSVRGVGNQPQHFGDGTRLSIL.

The chain joins TRBV19 to TRBJ2-7; 9 bases agree with TRBD1. CDR1 and CDR2 (germline): LNHDA, SQIVND (reference sequence). With V trimmed by 6 bases and J by 1 base, 1 base remained unmatched. The CDR3 has 13 amino acids. The CDR3 DNA is TGTGCCAGTAGGGGACAGGGATCCTACGAGCAGTACTTC. This translates into CASRGQGSYEQYF.

The chain recombines TRBV30 with TRBJ1-1; no definite D call. The CDR3 has 13 residues. Germline V CDR1 and CDR2: GTSNPN, SVGIG (reference sequence). The V end lost 4 bases, the J end lost 5 bases, and 14 bases lay between the germline ends. CDR3 sequence reads: CAWTRVRRTEAFF. The CDR3, as DNA: TGTGCCTGGACTCGGGTCAGAAGGACTGAAGCTTTCTTT. The full variable domain, its missing parts supplied by reference TRBV30 and TRBJ1-1, is SQTIHQWPATLVQPVGSPLSLECTVEGTSNPNLYWYRQAAGRGLQLLFYSVGIGQISSEVPQNLSASRPQDRQFILSSKKLLLSDSGFYLCAWTRVRRTEAFFGQGTRLTVV.

The chain joins TRBV5-1 to TRBJ1-1; D possibly corresponds to TRBD1 (6 bases). Germline-derived CDR1 and CDR2 are SGHRS and YFSETQ. The CDR3 is 15 amino acids. V lost 4 bases, J lost 4 bases, and 17 bases lay in between. The CDR3, as DNA: TGCGCCAGCAGCGTGCCGACAGGTTTGGGCACTGAAGCTTTCTTT. Its protein is CASSVPTGLGTEAFF.

Here the CDR3 reads CASSQAKQGHRNQPQHF. The CDR3 bases are TGTGCCAGCAGCCAAGCTAAACAGGGACACCGAAATCAGCCCCAGCATTTT. J is TRBJ1-5 and V is TRBV14, with a tentative D call TRBD1 (6 bases). CDR3 length: 17 amino acids. The germline CDR1 and CDR2 sequences are SGHDN and FVKESK. Trimming pared 1 base from V and 4 bases from J, leaving 17 bases between.

In this sample, this clone turned up a few times. V is TRBV6-6 and J is TRBJ1-3; maybe TRBD1 (6 bases). Germline values: CDR1 MNHNY, CDR2 SVGAGI (reference sequence). The V end was cut by 5 bases, the J end by 1 base, with 15 bases between. The CDR3 has 16 residues. The chain's CDR3 is CASSASQGWSGNTIYF. DNA for the CDR3: TGTGCCAGCAGTGCCTCACAGGGCTGGTCTGGAAACACCATATATTTT.

The chain couples TRBV9 to TRBJ1-3, with a possible D match to TRBD1 (5 bases). V lost 4 bases and J lost 2, with 13 bases in between. CDR1 and CDR2 (germline): SGDLS, YYNGEE. This CDR3 is 15 amino acids long. The CDR3 DNA follows: TGTGCCAGCAGCCCAAATTTAGGGGCTGGAAACACCATATATTTT. This gives the protein CASSPNLGAGNTIYF. Full variable domain (missing parts from reference TRBV9 and TRBJ1-3): DSGVTQTPKHLITATGQRVTLRCSPRSGDLSVYWYQQSLDQGLQFLIQYYNGEERAKGNILERFSAQQFPDLHSELNLSSLELGDSALYFCASSPNLGAGNTIYFGEGSWLTVV.

Only a few counts were recorded for this clone. The chain carries TRBV25-1 and TRBJ2-2, with 7 bases lining up with TRBD2. V lost 9 bases to trimming and J lost 3 bases; unmatched junction nucleotides: 10. The CDR3 covers 15 residues. Looked up from germline, CDR1 is MGHDK and CDR2 is SYGVNS. CDR3 region: CASTNRRGYTGELFF. The CDR3, as DNA: TGTGCCAGTACCAACCGGCGGGGGTACACCGGGGAGCTGTTTTTT.

This chain uses TRBV15 with TRBJ2-2, with D maybe TRBD1 (6 bases). The CDR3 is 13 amino acids. V gave up 4 bases and J gave up 7 bases, with 10 bases separating them. Germline CDR1 and CDR2: LNHNV and YYDKDF (reference sequence). The CDR3 DNA is TGTGCCACCAGCACACACAGGGTCGGGGAGCTGTTTTTT. Its translation is CATSTHRVGELFF.

In its sample, this clone ranks as medium-sized. This sequence joins TRBV7-8 and TRBJ2-7; maybe TRBD1 (5 bases). Per the germline V gene, CDR1 is SGHVS and CDR2 is FQNEAQ. The CDR3 is 19 residues long. Trimming removed 2 bases at V and 3 bases at J, with 26 bases between. In DNA, the CDR3 is TGTGCCAGCAGCTTAAATTGGATGGACACCTCATACCCACGCTACGAGCAGTACTTC. Its translation: CASSLNWMDTSYPRYEQYF.

The count of this clone is one. V gene TRBV5-1 combines with J gene TRBJ2-1, with 7 bases fitting TRBD2. CDR1 is SGHRS and CDR2 is YFSETQ in the germline V gene. V lost 0 bases, J lost 3 bases, and 3 bases stayed unmatched. The CDR3 covers 15 residues. This CDR3 is CASSLALADYNEQFF. The CDR3 DNA reads as TGCGCCAGCAGCTTGGCTCTAGCGGACTACAATGAGCAGTTCTTC.

This clone was detected once. The CDR3 loop reads CASSPRVNTGETQYF. CDR3 coding DNA: TGTGCCAGCTCACCTCGGGTAAACACGGGGGAGACCCAGTACTTC. This chain joins TRBV18 and TRBJ2-5; TRBD2 is a possible D gene (5 bases). The CDR3 runs 15 residues. Trimming cost V 3 bases and J 5 bases, with 16 bases left between them. The germline V gene encodes CDR1 KGHSH and CDR2 LQKENI.

The chain uses TRBV6-6 and TRBJ1-1, with D unresolved. The V and J ends lost 6 bases and 6 bases respectively, with 8 bases between them. Germline loops: CDR1 MNHNY, CDR2 SVGAGI (reference sequence). The CDR3 runs to 11 residues. The CDR3 reads CASRGGPEAFF. DNA of the CDR3: TGTGCCAGCAGAGGCGGGCCTGAAGCTTTCTTT.

The chain has TRBV4-3 and TRBJ1-2; TRBD1 matches at 7 bases. The CDR3 totals 14 residues. V lost 0 bases to trimming and J lost 7 bases; unmatched junction nucleotides: 5. Germline CDR1 reads LGHNA; CDR2 reads YSLEER. DNA of the CDR3: TGCGCCAGCAGCCAAGATCTAGGGACAGCTGGCTACACCTTC. This codes for CASSQDLGTAGYTF.

The chain couples TRBV5-1 to TRBJ1-1; TRBD1 might be the D (6 bases). Germline V gene lookup returns CDR1 SGHRS and CDR2 YFSETQ. This CDR3 has 15 amino acids. The V end lost 0 bases, the J end lost 7 bases, and 16 bases lay between the germline ends. The CDR3 here is CASSLDVQGPGEAFF. The CDR3 DNA is TGCGCCAGCAGCTTGGATGTTCAGGGGCCGGGTGAAGCTTTCTTT.

The rearrangement links TRBV30 to TRBJ1-4, with 8 positions matching TRBD1. This CDR3 has 16 residues. V lost 2 bases, J lost 3 bases, and 8 bases stayed unmatched. Germline-derived CDR1 and CDR2 are GTSNPN and SVGIG (reference sequence). The CDR3 region has the DNA TGTGCCTGGAGTATCCACCTGACAGGGGCTAATGAAAAACTGTTTTTT. Its translation is CAWSIHLTGANEKLFF.

V and J are TRBV5-4 and TRBJ2-1; 8 bases match TRBD1. The J segment lost 0 bases and the V segment lost 4 bases, leaving 3 bases of the junction unmatched. This CDR3 spans 15 amino acids. Germline V lookup: CDR1 SGHNT, CDR2 YYREEE (reference sequence). The CDR3 sequence: CASSRTGNSYNEQFF. The CDR3 bases are TGTGCCAGCAGCCGGACAGGGAACTCCTACAATGAGCAGTTCTTC.

The chain combines TRBV6-6 with TRBJ1-1; D is unresolved. V lost 2 bases to trimming and J lost 3 bases, with 4 bases between them. CDR3 size: 12 residues. CDR1 is MNHNY, CDR2 SVGAGI, per germline (reference sequence). Here the CDR3 DNA reads TGTGCCAGCAGTTACCGGGACACTGAAGCTTTCTTT. This encodes CASSYRDTEAFF.

This chain links TRBV29-1 with TRBJ2-3, with 11 positions matching TRBD2. The trim removed 5 bases at V and 9 bases at J, leaving 7 bases unmatched. Germline loops: CDR1 SQVTM, CDR2 ANQGSEA. The CDR3 length is 13 residues. The CDR3 DNA reads as TGCAGCGTTAGTAGCGGGGGGGCGTCCACGCAGTATTTT. It codes for CSVSSGGASTQYF.

The J gene is TRBJ1-1, the V gene TRBV5-1; D perhaps matches TRBD1 (5 bases). The V gene lost 4 bases and the J gene lost 1 base, with 20 bases spanning the gap. The CDR3 is 17 amino acids. Germline CDR1 is SGHRS and CDR2 is YFSETQ. CDR3 amino acids: CASSPNGRGNSNTEAFF. CDR3 nucleotides: TGCGCCAGCAGCCCGAATGGGCGGGGGAACTCGAACACTGAAGCTTTCTTT.

This sequence joins TRBV6-4 and TRBJ1-3; unclear D gene. Germline loops: CDR1 MRHNA, CDR2 SNTAGT. This CDR3 has 15 residues. V lost 7 bases and J 0 bases, leaving 13 bases between the germline ends. The CDR3 sequence: CASTRGESSGNTIYF. The DNA for the CDR3 is TGTGCCAGCACCCGGGGAGAAAGCTCTGGAAACACCATATATTTT.

There are a few counts of this clone. V is TRBV7-2 and J is TRBJ1-5; no definite D call. The V end was cut by 3 bases, the J end by 0 bases, with 3 bases between. The CDR3 extends over 13 amino acids. Germline V gives CDR1 SGHTA, CDR2 FQGNSA. CDR3 nucleotides: TGTGCCAGCAGCTTTTATAGCAATCAGCCCCAGCATTTT. It encodes CASSFYSNQPQHF.